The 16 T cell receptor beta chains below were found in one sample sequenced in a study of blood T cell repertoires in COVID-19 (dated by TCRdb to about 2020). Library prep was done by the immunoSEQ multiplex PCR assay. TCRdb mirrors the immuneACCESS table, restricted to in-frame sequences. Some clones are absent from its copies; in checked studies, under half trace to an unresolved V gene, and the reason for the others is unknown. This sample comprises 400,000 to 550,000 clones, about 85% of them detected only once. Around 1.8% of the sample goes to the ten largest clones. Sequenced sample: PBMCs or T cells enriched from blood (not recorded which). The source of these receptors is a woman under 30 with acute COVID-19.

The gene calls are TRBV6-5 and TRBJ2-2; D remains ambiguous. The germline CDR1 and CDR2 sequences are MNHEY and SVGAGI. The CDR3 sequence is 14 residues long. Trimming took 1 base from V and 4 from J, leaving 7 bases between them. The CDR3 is CASSYYPGTGELFF. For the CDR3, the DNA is TGTGCCAGCAGTTACTACCCAGGCACCGGGGAGCTGTTTTTT.

Written as DNA, the CDR3 is TGTGCCAGCAGGACAGGGGAGACTGAAGCTTTCTTT. Translating it yields CASRTGETEAFF. The chain recombines TRBV6-5 with TRBJ1-1; 8 nucleotides line up with TRBD1. V lost 6 bases and J lost 5; bases outside the gene matches: 2. The CDR3 has 12 amino acids. The germline gives CDR1 MNHEY, CDR2 SVGAGI.

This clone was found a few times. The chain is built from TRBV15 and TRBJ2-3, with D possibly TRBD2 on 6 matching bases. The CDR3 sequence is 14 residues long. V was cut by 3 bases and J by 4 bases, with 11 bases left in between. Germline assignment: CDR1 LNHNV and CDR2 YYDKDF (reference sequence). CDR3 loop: CATSSSSVADTQYF. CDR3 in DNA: TGTGCCACCAGCAGTTCTAGCGTCGCAGATACGCAGTATTTT.

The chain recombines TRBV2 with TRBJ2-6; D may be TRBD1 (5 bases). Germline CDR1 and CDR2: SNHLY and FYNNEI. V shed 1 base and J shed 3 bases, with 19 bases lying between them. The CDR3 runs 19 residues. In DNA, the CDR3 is TGTGCCAGCAGTGAAGATCCGGAAGGGGTACGGCGTGGGGCCAACGTCCTGACTTTC. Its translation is CASSEDPEGVRRGANVLTF.

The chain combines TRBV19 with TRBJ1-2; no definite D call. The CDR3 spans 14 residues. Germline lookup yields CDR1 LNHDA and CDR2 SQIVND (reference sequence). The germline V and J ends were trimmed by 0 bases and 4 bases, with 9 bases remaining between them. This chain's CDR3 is CASSIDRTAYGYTF. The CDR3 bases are TGTGCCAGTAGTATAGATCGTACAGCCTATGGCTACACCTTC.

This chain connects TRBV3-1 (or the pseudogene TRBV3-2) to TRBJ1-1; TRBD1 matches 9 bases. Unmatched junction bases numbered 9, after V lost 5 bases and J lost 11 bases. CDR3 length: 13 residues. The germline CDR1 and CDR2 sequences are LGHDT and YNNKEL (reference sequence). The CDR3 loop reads CASSTSGQGDAFF. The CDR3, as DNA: TGTGCCAGCAGCACTTCGGGACAGGGAGATGCTTTCTTT.

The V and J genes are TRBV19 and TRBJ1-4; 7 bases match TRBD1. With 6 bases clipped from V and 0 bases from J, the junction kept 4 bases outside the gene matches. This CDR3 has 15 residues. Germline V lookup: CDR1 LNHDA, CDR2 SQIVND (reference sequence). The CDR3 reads CASSGQVATNEKLFF. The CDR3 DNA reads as TGTGCCAGTAGCGGACAGGTTGCAACTAATGAAAAACTGTTTTTT.

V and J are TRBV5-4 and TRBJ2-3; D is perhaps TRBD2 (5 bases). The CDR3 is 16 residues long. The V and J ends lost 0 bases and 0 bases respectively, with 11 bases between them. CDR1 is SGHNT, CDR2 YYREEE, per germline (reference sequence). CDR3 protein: CASSLDPGKSTDTQYF. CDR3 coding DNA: TGTGCCAGCAGCTTGGATCCGGGAAAGAGCACAGATACGCAGTATTTT.

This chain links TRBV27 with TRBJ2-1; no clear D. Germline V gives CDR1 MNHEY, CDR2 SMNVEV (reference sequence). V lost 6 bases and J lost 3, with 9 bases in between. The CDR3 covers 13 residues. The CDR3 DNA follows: TGTGCCAGCAGCTGGCAGATCTACAATGAGCAGTTCTTC. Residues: CASSWQIYNEQFF.

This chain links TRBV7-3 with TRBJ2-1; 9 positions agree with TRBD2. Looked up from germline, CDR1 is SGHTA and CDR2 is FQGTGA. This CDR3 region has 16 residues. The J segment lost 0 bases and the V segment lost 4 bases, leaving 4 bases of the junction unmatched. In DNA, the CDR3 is TGTGCCAGCAGCTACAGCGGGGGGAGCTCCTACAATGAGCAGTTCTTC. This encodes CASSYSGGSSYNEQFF.

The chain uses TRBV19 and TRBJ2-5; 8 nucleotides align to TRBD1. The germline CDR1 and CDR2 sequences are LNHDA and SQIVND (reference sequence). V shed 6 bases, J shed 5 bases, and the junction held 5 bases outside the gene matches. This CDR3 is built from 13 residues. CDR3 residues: CASRQGAVETQYF. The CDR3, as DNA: TGTGCCAGTAGGCAGGGGGCGGTGGAGACCCAGTACTTC.

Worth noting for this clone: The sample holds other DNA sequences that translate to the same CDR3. CDR3 amino acids: CASSLGLAGGDEQFF. DNA for the CDR3: TGTGCCAGCAGCTTAGGTCTAGCGGGGGGGGATGAGCAGTTCTTC. This chain connects TRBV7-2 to TRBJ2-1, with 12 bases matching TRBD2. Germline CDR1 and CDR2: SGHTA and FQGNSA. V shed 1 base and J 8 bases; nucleotides not matched to a gene: 3. The CDR3 spans 15 residues.

CDR3 sequence reads: CASRGLTDTQYF. The CDR3 coding sequence is TGTGCCAGCAGGGGACTCACAGATACGCAGTATTTT. The chain employs TRBV28 and TRBJ2-3; a weak D match, TRBD2 (6 bases). The V and J ends lost 6 bases and 2 bases respectively, with 6 bases between them. The germline CDR1 and CDR2 sequences are MDHEN and SYDVKM. The CDR3 sequence is 12 residues long.

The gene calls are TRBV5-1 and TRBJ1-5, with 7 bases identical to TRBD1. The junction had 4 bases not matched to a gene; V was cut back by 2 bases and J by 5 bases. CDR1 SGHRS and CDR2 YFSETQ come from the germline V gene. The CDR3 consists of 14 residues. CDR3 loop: CASSFKTGDQPQHF. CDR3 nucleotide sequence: TGCGCCAGCAGCTTTAAAACAGGGGATCAGCCCCAGCATTTT.

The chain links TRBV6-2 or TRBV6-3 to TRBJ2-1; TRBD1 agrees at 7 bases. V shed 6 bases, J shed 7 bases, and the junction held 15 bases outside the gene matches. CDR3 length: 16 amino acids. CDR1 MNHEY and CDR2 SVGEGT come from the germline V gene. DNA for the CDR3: TGTGCCAGCAGCCTTGATCTATACAGGGGCCTGAATGAGCAGTTCTTC. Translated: CASSLDLYRGLNEQFF.

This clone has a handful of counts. The CDR3 protein is CASSLLWTGSNQPQHF. In nucleotides, the CDR3 is TGTGCCAGCAGCTTGCTCTGGACAGGTAGCAATCAGCCCCAGCATTTT. V and J are TRBV5-5 and TRBJ1-5; 7 nucleotides agree with TRBD1. The CDR3 is 16 residues long. Germline assignment: CDR1 SGHKS and CDR2 YYEKEE (reference sequence). Trimming cost V 1 base and J 0 bases; bases outside gene matches: 4. Supplemented by reference TRBV5-5 and TRBJ1-5, the full variable domain reads DAGVTQSPTHLIKTRGQQVTLRCSPISGHKSVSWYQQVLGQGPQFIFQYYEKEERGRGNFPDRFSARQFPNYSSELNVNALLLGDSALYLCASSLLWTGSNQPQHFGDGTRLSIL.